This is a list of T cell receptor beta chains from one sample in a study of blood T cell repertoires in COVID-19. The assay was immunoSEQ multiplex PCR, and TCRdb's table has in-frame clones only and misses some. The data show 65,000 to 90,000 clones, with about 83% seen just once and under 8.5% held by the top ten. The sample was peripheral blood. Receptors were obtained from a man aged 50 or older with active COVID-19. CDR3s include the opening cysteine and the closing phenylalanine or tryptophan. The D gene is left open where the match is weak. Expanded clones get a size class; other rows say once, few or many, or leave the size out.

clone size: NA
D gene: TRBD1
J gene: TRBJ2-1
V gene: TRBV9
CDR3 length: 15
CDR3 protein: CASSFDRGPSNEQFF
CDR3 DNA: TGTGCCAGCAGCTTTGACAGGGGGCCCTCCAATGAGCAGTTCTTC

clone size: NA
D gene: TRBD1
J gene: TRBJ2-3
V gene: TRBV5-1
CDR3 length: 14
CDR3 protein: CASSSGQGTDTQYF
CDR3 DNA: TGCGCCAGCAGCTCGGGACAGGGCACAGATACGCAGTATTTT

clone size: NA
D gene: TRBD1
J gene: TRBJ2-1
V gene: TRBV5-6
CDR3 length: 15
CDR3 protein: CASSPLRTGGFEQFF
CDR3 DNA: TGTGCCAGCAGCCCTTTACGGACAGGGGGATTTGAGCAGTTCTTC

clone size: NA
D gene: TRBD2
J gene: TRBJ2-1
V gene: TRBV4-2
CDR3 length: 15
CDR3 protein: CASSQGLAGRDEQFF
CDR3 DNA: TGTGCCAGCAGCCAGGGACTAGCGGGGCGGGATGAGCAGTTCTTC

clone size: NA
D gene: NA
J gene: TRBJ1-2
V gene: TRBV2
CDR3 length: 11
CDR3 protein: CASSENNGYTF
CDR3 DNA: TGTGCCAGCAGTGAGAACAACGGCTACACCTTC

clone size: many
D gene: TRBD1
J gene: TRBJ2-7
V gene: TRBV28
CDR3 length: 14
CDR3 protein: CASSSQGLDYEQYF
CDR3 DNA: TGTGCCAGCAGTTCACAGGGGCTAGACTACGAGCAGTACTTC

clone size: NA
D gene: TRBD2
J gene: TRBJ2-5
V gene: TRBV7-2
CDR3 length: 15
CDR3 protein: CASSTGLAALETQYF
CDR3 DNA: TGTGCCAGCAGCACCGGACTAGCGGCTCTGGAGACCCAGTACTTC

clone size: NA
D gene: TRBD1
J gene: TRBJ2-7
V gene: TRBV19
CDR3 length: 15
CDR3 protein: CASSMGQGRVYEQYF
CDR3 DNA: TGTGCCAGTAGTATGGGACAGGGACGGGTCTACGAGCAGTACTTC

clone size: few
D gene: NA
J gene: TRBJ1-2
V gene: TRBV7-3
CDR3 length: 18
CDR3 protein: CASSLGSGVRRTNYGYTF
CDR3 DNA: TGTGCCAGCAGCTTAGGAAGCGGCGTCAGGAGAACTAACTATGGCTACACCTTC

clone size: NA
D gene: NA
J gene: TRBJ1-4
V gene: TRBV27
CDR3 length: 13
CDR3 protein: CASSFLGGEKLFF
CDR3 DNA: TGTGCCAGCAGTTTTTTGGGAGGTGAAAAACTGTTTTTT

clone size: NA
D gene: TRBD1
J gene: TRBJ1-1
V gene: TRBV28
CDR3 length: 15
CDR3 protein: CASRPRTGGRTEAFF
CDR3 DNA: TGTGCCAGCAGGCCACGGACAGGGGGACGCACTGAAGCTTTCTTT

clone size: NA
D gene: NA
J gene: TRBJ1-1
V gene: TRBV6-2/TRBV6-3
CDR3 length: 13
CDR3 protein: CASSYAASTEAFF
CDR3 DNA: TGTGCCAGCAGTTATGCGGCATCCACTGAAGCTTTCTTT

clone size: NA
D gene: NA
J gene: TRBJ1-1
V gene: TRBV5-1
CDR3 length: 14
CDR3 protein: CASSLEEGLTEAFF
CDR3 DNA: TGCGCCAGCAGCTTGGAGGAGGGATTGACTGAAGCTTTCTTT

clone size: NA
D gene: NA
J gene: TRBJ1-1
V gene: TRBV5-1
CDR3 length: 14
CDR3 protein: CASSSTGTSGGAFF
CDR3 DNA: TGCGCCAGCAGCTCCACCGGGACTTCGGGGGGAGCTTTCTTT

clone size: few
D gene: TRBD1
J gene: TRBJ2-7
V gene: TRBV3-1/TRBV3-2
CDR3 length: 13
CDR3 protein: CASSLGQVNEQYF
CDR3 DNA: TGTGCCAGCAGCCTGGGACAGGTGAACGAGCAGTACTTC

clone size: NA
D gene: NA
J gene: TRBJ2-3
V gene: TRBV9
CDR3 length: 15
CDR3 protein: CASSATTSPTDTQYF
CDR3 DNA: TGTGCCAGCAGCGCCACGACTAGTCCCACAGATACGCAGTATTTT

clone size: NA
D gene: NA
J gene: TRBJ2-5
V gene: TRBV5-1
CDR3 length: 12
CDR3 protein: CASSLYQETQYF
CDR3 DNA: TGCGCCAGCAGTCTGTACCAAGAGACCCAGTACTTC